A single sample is the source of the 21 T cell receptor beta chains below, sequenced in a study of cytomegalovirus exposure and HLA in healthy donors. Clones were read by immunoSEQ multiplex PCR, and TCRdb kept only the in-frame ones, dropping some. The table has some 120,000 clones, roughly 90% seen once. The sequenced sample consisted of PBMCs. These receptors came from a man aged 25-40 years in good health and CMV-seronegative.

The V and J genes are TRBV2 and TRBJ2-2; D is perhaps TRBD1 (6 bases). Germline V gene lookup returns CDR1 SNHLY and CDR2 FYNNEI. CDR3 length: 15 residues. With 6 bases removed from V and 0 bases from J, the gap between germline ends came to 11 bases. The chain's CDR3 is CASRETGANTGELFF. The CDR3 DNA follows: TGTGCCAGCAGGGAGACAGGAGCGAACACCGGGGAGCTGTTTTTT.

This clone has only one observation. The V and J genes are TRBV18 and TRBJ2-4; D might be TRBD1 (6 bases). Germline loops: CDR1 KGHSH, CDR2 LQKENI. CDR3 size: 15 residues. V was shortened by 6 bases and J by 0 bases, with 12 bases between the two germline ends. The CDR3 spells CASSWDIIAKNIQYF. DNA for the CDR3: TGTGCCAGCTCGTGGGACATTATAGCCAAAAACATTCAGTACTTC.

The V gene is TRBV5-1, the J gene TRBJ1-1; 7 bases map to TRBD1. This CDR3 is 14 amino acids long. After removal of 7 bases from V and 1 base from J, the junction contained 7 bases not matched to a gene. CDR1 SGHRS and CDR2 YFSETQ come from the germline V gene. The CDR3 coding sequence is TGCGCCAGCGAACCGGGACAGAGGAACACTGAAGCTTTCTTT. Protein product: CASEPGQRNTEAFF.

The chain combines TRBV9 with TRBJ2-5; 8 nucleotides agree with TRBD2. Germline CDR1 reads SGDLS; CDR2 reads YYNGEE. This CDR3 spans 17 amino acids. With 3 bases clipped from V and 4 bases from J, the junction kept 14 bases outside the gene matches. The CDR3 protein is CASSALGDGRASETQYF. CDR3 bases: TGTGCCAGCAGCGCCCTTGGGGACGGGAGGGCCTCAGAGACCCAGTACTTC.

The CDR3 nucleotides read TGTGCCACCAGCAGAGATTCGAGGGATACGCAGTATTTT. It codes for CATSRDSRDTQYF. The chain carries TRBV15 and TRBJ2-3; D not certain. Between the trimmed V and J ends, which lost 0 bases and 6 bases, there was a span of 7 bases. The V gene's germline CDR1 is LNHNV and CDR2 YYDKDF (reference sequence). This CDR3 spans 13 amino acids.

The chain couples TRBV18 to TRBJ2-1; no firm D call. V dropped 3 bases and J dropped 2 bases, with 14 bases sitting between them. Germline CDR1 is KGHSH and CDR2 is LQKENI. The CDR3 sequence is 16 residues long. CDR3 DNA: TGTGCCAGCTCACCCTTCCACTATACTACCTACAATGAGCAGTTCTTC. Translation: CASSPFHYTTYNEQFF.

The chain links TRBV5-6 to TRBJ2-7, with 10 nucleotides matching TRBD1. This CDR3 comprises 14 residues. Germline-derived CDR1 and CDR2 are SGHDT and YYEEEE. Trimming cost V 2 bases and J 6 bases; bases outside gene matches: 5. This chain's CDR3 is CASSFRDRGSEQYF. In DNA, the CDR3 is TGTGCCAGCAGCTTCCGGGACAGGGGATCCGAGCAGTACTTC.

This rearrangement joins TRBV11-2 to TRBJ2-3, with 7 bases fitting TRBD2. The germline gives CDR1 SGHAT, CDR2 FQNNGV. The CDR3 runs 14 residues. V gave up 5 bases and J gave up 4 bases; unmatched junction bases: 6. CDR3 nucleotides: TGTGCCAGCAGCATACTGGCGGGAGCAGATACGCAGTATTTT. It specifies CASSILAGADTQYF.

This chain uses TRBV4-1 with TRBJ1-2; TRBD1 is a possible D gene (6 bases). This CDR3 spans 14 amino acids. V was pared by 1 base and J by 4 bases, with 10 bases between. In germline, CDR1 is MGHRA, CDR2 YSYEKL. CDR3 sequence: CASSQAGVSYGYTF. The CDR3 DNA follows: TGCGCCAGCAGCCAAGCAGGGGTGTCCTATGGCTACACCTTC.

This clone came up a few times. The rearrangement links TRBV11-2 to TRBJ2-7, with D perhaps matching TRBD1 (6 bases). The ends were cut back, 5 bases at V and 2 bases at J, with 16 bases in the middle. The CDR3 loop spans 15 amino acids. Germline V gene data show CDR1 as SGHAT and CDR2 as FQNNGV. CDR3 amino acids: CASSPRGGPTYEQYF. The CDR3 nucleotides are TGTGCCAGCAGCCCCAGGGGCGGACCGACCTACGAGCAGTACTTC.

The genes are TRBV5-4 and TRBJ2-5, with 10 bases lining up with TRBD2. J was trimmed by 3 bases and V by 4 bases; bases with no gene match: 6. The CDR3 contains 15 residues. Germline values: CDR1 SGHNT, CDR2 YYREEE (reference sequence). CDR3 nucleotides: TGTGCCAGCAGCGCTAAAGGACTAGCGGAAGAGACCCAGTACTTC. Protein sequence: CASSAKGLAEETQYF.

V and J are TRBV10-3 and TRBJ2-1; 13 nucleotides line up with TRBD2. V trimming: 10 bases; J trimming: 7 bases; junction bases outside the gene matches: 4. Germline CDR1 ENHRY, CDR2 SYGVKD. This CDR3 contains 13 residues. The CDR3 region has the DNA TGTGCCAGCAGACTAGCGGGAGGAAATGAGCAGTTCTTC. The encoded protein is CASRLAGGNEQFF.

V is TRBV7-2 and J is TRBJ1-1; 7 nucleotides align to TRBD1. V dropped 4 bases and J dropped 4; count of bases not matched to a gene: 6. CDR3 length equals 14 residues. From germline, CDR1 is SGHTA and CDR2 FQGNSA. The CDR3: CASSSQGKGTEAFF. The CDR3 bases are TGTGCCAGCAGCTCACAGGGGAAGGGCACTGAAGCTTTCTTT.

V usage is TRBV4-3 and J usage is TRBJ1-4; D is perhaps TRBD1 (6 bases). V was shortened by 0 bases and J by 5 bases, with 13 bases between the two germline ends. The length of the CDR3 is 16 residues. Germline CDR1 reads LGHNA; CDR2 reads YSLEER. The CDR3 region is CASSQDGDTGNEKLFF. Here the CDR3 DNA reads TGCGCCAGCAGCCAAGATGGGGACACCGGGAATGAAAAACTGTTTTTT.

This chain joins TRBV5-4 and TRBJ1-2, with 10 bases identical to TRBD1. The CDR3 runs 15 residues. Germline V gene sequence: CDR1 SGHNT, CDR2 YYREEE (reference sequence). The J segment lost 3 bases and the V segment lost 4 bases, leaving 6 bases of the junction unmatched. The DNA of the CDR3 is TGTGCCAGCAGCCGGACAGGGGGTTACTACTATGGCTACACCTTC. It is translated as CASSRTGGYYYGYTF.

This clone was found once. The chain joins TRBV27 to TRBJ1-5; D possibly corresponds to TRBD1 (5 bases). Deletions cut 10 bases from V and 2 bases from J, with 21 bases between. Germline V gives CDR1 MNHEY, CDR2 SMNVEV (reference sequence). The CDR3 is 16 residues long. The CDR3 sequence is CATQPYPGHGNQPQHF. In nucleotides, the CDR3 is TGTGCCACTCAACCATACCCAGGGCATGGCAATCAGCCCCAGCATTTT.

The chain employs TRBV4-1 and TRBJ1-3, with D possibly TRBD1 on 5 matching bases. V was trimmed by 0 bases and J by 0 bases, leaving 12 bases between them. The CDR3 is 17 residues long. Per germline, CDR1 MGHRA and CDR2 YSYEKL. CDR3 bases: TGCGCCAGCAGCCAAGAAGGGGCAGGCCCCTCTGGAAACACCATATATTTT. It encodes CASSQEGAGPSGNTIYF.

The chain combines TRBV5-6 with TRBJ1-1, with TRBD1 as a possible D gene (5 bases). Germline lookup yields CDR1 SGHDT and CDR2 YYEEEE. Trimming cost V 0 bases and J 0 bases, with 9 bases left between them. The CDR3 loop spans 15 amino acids. The DNA for the CDR3 is TGTGCCAGCAGCTTGGTCGGGGGGTTGAACACTGAAGCTTTCTTT. Amino acid sequence: CASSLVGGLNTEAFF.

The V call is TRBV4-1, the J call TRBJ2-3; 8 bases fit TRBD1. V gave up 5 bases and J gave up 5 bases; unmatched junction bases: 9. Germline V gives CDR1 MGHRA, CDR2 YSYEKL. This CDR3 contains 15 residues. CDR3 residues: CASSGQGLLGDTQYF. The CDR3 region has the DNA TGCGCCAGCAGCGGACAGGGCTTGTTGGGAGATACGCAGTATTTT.

The chain joins TRBV7-8 to TRBJ1-2; tentatively, D is TRBD1 (5 bases). Germline V gives CDR1 SGHVS, CDR2 FQNEAQ. V lost 5 bases and J lost 6, with 19 bases in between. The CDR3 consists of 15 residues. CDR3 nucleotides: TGTGCCAGCAGCAATACCGGCGGGGGGACGCATGGCTACACCTTC. Its protein product is CASSNTGGGTHGYTF.

The chain carries TRBV5-1 and TRBJ1-1; 8 bases match TRBD1. V lost 4 bases and J lost 4; bases outside the gene matches: 6. Per germline, CDR1 SGHRS and CDR2 YFSETQ. The CDR3 extends over 14 amino acids. The chain's CDR3 is CASSVRTGFTEAFF. The DNA for the CDR3 is TGCGCCAGCAGCGTCCGGACAGGGTTCACTGAAGCTTTCTTT.